These T cell receptor beta chains were read from a single sample in a study of blood T cell repertoires in COVID-19. The assay was immunoSEQ multiplex PCR, and TCRdb's table has in-frame clones only and misses some. The sample consists of some 65,000 clones, 93% of them appearing once. Input material: peripheral blood. The receptors stem from a man in his sixties or seventies with active COVID-19. Each CDR3 is given with its conserved first and last residue. The D gene is left open where the match is weak. The size of a clone is reported for some rows only, either as once, few or many, or as a class for expanded clones.

D: NA
size: once
V: TRBV7-6
J: TRBJ2-5
DNA: TGTGCCAGCAGCTTAGGTCGACTGTCGCAAGAGACCCAGTACTTC
CDR3: CASSLGRLSQETQYF

D: NA
size: NA
V: TRBV10-3
J: TRBJ2-1
DNA: TGTGCCACCCAGGGGTCGGAGGTCGTCTACAATGAGCAGTTCTTC
CDR3: CATQGSEVVYNEQFF

D: TRBD1
size: NA
V: TRBV7-9
J: TRBJ2-2
DNA: TGTGCCAGCAGCTTAGCACAGGGGAATCGGGAGCTGTTTTTT
CDR3: CASSLAQGNRELFF

D: TRBD1
size: NA
V: TRBV4-2
J: TRBJ1-5
DNA: TGTGCCAGCAGCCAAGAAAAGGGACAGGGGAATGGCCAGCCCCAGCATTTT
CDR3: CASSQEKGQGNGQPQHF

D: TRBD1
size: NA
V: TRBV29-1
J: TRBJ2-1
DNA: TGCAGCGTCGGGACAGACAATGAGCAGTTCTTC
CDR3: CSVGTDNEQFF

D: NA
size: NA
V: TRBV5-1
J: TRBJ1-2
DNA: TGCGCCAGCAGCTTGGAGCCAGCGGGGGGCTACACCTTC
CDR3: CASSLEPAGGYTF

D: NA
size: once
V: TRBV5-4
J: TRBJ2-4
DNA: TGTGCCAGCAGCGAGGACAGAGCCAAAAACATTCAGTACTTC
CDR3: CASSEDRAKNIQYF

D: TRBD2
size: NA
V: TRBV19
J: TRBJ2-3
DNA: TGTGCCAGTAGCAAAATGCTCCGGACTAGCGGGGACACAGATACGCAGTATTTT
CDR3: CASSKMLRTSGDTDTQYF

D: TRBD2
size: NA
V: TRBV3-1/TRBV3-2
J: TRBJ2-3
DNA: TGTGCCAGCAGCCAGAGCGGGGGGGCCATCGATACGCAGTATTTT
CDR3: CASSQSGGAIDTQYF

D: NA
size: NA
V: TRBV7-9
J: TRBJ1-5
DNA: TGTGCCAGCAGCTTAGATGCCGGGGGAGGCCAGCCCCAGCATTTT
CDR3: CASSLDAGGGQPQHF

D: NA
size: NA
V: TRBV5-1
J: TRBJ2-7
DNA: TGCGCCAGCAGCTTGTTCGAGCGGGTAAACCCCGAGCAGTACTTC
CDR3: CASSLFERVNPEQYF

D: NA
size: NA
V: TRBV7-3
J: TRBJ1-3
DNA: TGTGCCAGCAGTGAGGGAACTGGAAACACCATATATTTT
CDR3: CASSEGTGNTIYF

D: TRBD2
size: NA
V: TRBV19
J: TRBJ2-3
DNA: TGTGCCAGTAGTATCCCCATTTCTAGCGGGGGATCTGATACGCAGTATTTT
CDR3: CASSIPISSGGSDTQYF

D: NA
size: NA
V: TRBV9
J: TRBJ2-3
DNA: TGTGCCAGCAGCGCCGACCAAGCAACTAGGCCGTCAGATACGCAGTATTTT
CDR3: CASSADQATRPSDTQYF

D: TRBD2
size: NA
V: TRBV20-1
J: TRBJ2-2
DNA: TGCAGTGCTAGTCTTGCGGGGGGGGCGAACACCGGGGAGCTGTTTTTT
CDR3: CSASLAGGANTGELFF

D: TRBD2
size: NA
V: TRBV7-9
J: TRBJ2-1
DNA: TGTGCCAGCAGCTTAGGGACTAGCGGGGTGAGTGAGCAGTTCTTC
CDR3: CASSLGTSGVSEQFF

D: TRBD1
size: NA
V: TRBV5-4
J: TRBJ1-1
DNA: TGTGCCAGCAGCTTGGTGCCGGGACAGATGAACACTGAAGCTTTCTTT
CDR3: CASSLVPGQMNTEAFF

D: TRBD1
size: few
V: TRBV6-6
J: TRBJ1-6
DNA: TGTGCCAGCAGTTACCGGGACAGGGCTTCACCCCTCCACTTT
CDR3: CASSYRDRASPLHF

D: TRBD1
size: NA
V: TRBV18
J: TRBJ1-5
DNA: TGTGCCAGCTCAAGCGACAGGGGGCGGAGGAATCAGCCCCAGCATTTT
CDR3: CASSSDRGRRNQPQHF

D: NA
size: NA
V: TRBV27
J: TRBJ1-1
DNA: TGTGCCAGCAGTTTATTCGGAGGGAGGAACACTGAAGCTTTCTTT
CDR3: CASSLFGGRNTEAFF

D: NA
size: NA
V: TRBV11-2
J: TRBJ1-1
DNA: TGTGCCAGCAGCCTCGACTCAGTGAGCACTGAAGCTTTCTTT
CDR3: CASSLDSVSTEAFF

D: TRBD2
size: NA
V: TRBV18
J: TRBJ2-3
DNA: TGTGCCAGCTCCGGGACTAGCATGGCAGATACGCAGTATTTT
CDR3: CASSGTSMADTQYF

D: NA
size: NA
V: TRBV7-2
J: TRBJ1-1
DNA: TGTGCCAGCAATAACCGATACATGAACACTGAAGCTTTCTTT
CDR3: CASNNRYMNTEAFF

D: NA
size: NA
V: TRBV5-1
J: TRBJ1-1
DNA: TGCGCCAGCAGCTTTTATATCAGGGGAGACACTGAAGCTTTCTTT
CDR3: CASSFYIRGDTEAFF

D: TRBD2
size: NA
V: TRBV13
J: TRBJ2-3
DNA: TGTGCCAGCAGCTTAGGACCCGGGGGGTTGGGAGATACGCAGTATTTT
CDR3: CASSLGPGGLGDTQYF

D: NA
size: NA
V: TRBV5-6
J: TRBJ1-1
DNA: TGTGCCAGCAGCTTGGTGTCGCTCGGGGGACGGACTGAAGCTTTCTTT
CDR3: CASSLVSLGGRTEAFF

D: NA
size: NA
V: TRBV6-5
J: TRBJ2-1
DNA: TGTGCCACCTTAGCGTCAAGCTCCTACAATGAGCAGTTCTTC
CDR3: CATLASSSYNEQFF

D: NA
size: NA
V: TRBV3-1/TRBV3-2
J: TRBJ2-4
DNA: TGTGCCAGCAGCCAGCCCAGGGGCTTGTCTCATGCCAAAAACATTCAGTACTTC
CDR3: CASSQPRGLSHAKNIQYF

D: TRBD1
size: NA
V: TRBV6-2/TRBV6-3
J: TRBJ1-5
DNA: TGTGCCAGCAGTCAGGGGGCTAGCAATCAGCCCCAGCATTTT
CDR3: CASSQGASNQPQHF

D: TRBD1
size: NA
V: TRBV18
J: TRBJ1-1
DNA: TGTGCCAGCTCACCAGCAGGGGGGAACACTGAAGCTTTCTTT
CDR3: CASSPAGGNTEAFF

D: NA
size: NA
V: TRBV15
J: TRBJ1-1
DNA: TGTGCCACCAGCAGAGATTCTCCTGAAGCTTTCTTT
CDR3: CATSRDSPEAFF

D: TRBD1
size: NA
V: TRBV5-1
J: TRBJ2-1
DNA: TGCGCCAGCAGCTTTGGGGGCTCGGGACAGGGTCCCAATGAGCAGTTCTTC
CDR3: CASSFGGSGQGPNEQFF